The 10 T cell receptor beta chains listed next were all sequenced from one sample in a study of T cells in localized non-small cell lung cancer. Profiling relied on immunoSEQ multiplex PCR, and the TCRdb table lists in-frame clones only, not all of them. The sample yields tens of thousands of clones, roughly 77% seen once. This material consisted of PBMCs, taken before any cancer treatment. All receptors derive from a woman aged 40-70 years with stage II squamous cell lung carcinoma.

The V and J genes are TRBV2 and TRBJ2-6; possible D gene TRBD2, 6 bases. This CDR3 spans 18 amino acids. Trimming stripped 6 bases from V and 1 base from J, with 19 bases between. Germline loops: CDR1 SNHLY, CDR2 FYNNEI. The CDR3 loop reads CASRPGLLGVSGANVLTF. The CDR3 DNA follows: TGTGCCAGCAGACCGGGACTCCTCGGGGTATCTGGGGCCAACGTCCTGACTTTC.

For this clone: A read error may account for a junction end that differs from germline. The V gene is TRBV20-1, the J gene TRBJ2-2; 9 bases fit TRBD2. CDR3 size: 11 residues. Germline V gene sequence: CDR1 DFQATT, CDR2 SNEGSKA (reference sequence). The CDR3 DNA follows: TGTGCGGGAGGGGTTTCCGGGGAGCTGTTTTTT. This gives the protein CAGGVSGELFF.

The CDR3 DNA is TGTGCCAGCAGCCAGCGCGGGACAGGGGTGACGGATGAAAAACTGTTTTTT. Its protein is CASSQRGTGVTDEKLFF. The rearrangement joins TRBV4-2 to TRBJ1-4; 10 nucleotides align to TRBD1. Germline V CDR1 and CDR2: LGHNA, YNFKEQ. With V trimmed by 3 bases and J by 6 bases, 10 bases remained unmatched. This CDR3 contains 17 residues.

V and J are TRBV2 and TRBJ1-2; D unclear. V was shortened by 2 bases and J by 7 bases, with 8 bases between the two germline ends. Germline V CDR1 and CDR2: SNHLY, FYNNEI. The CDR3 loop spans 12 amino acids. The CDR3 here is CASSEYYGGYTF. CDR3 sequence (DNA): TGTGCCAGCAGTGAATATTATGGTGGCTACACCTTC.

This rearrangement joins TRBV19 to TRBJ1-4; D possibly corresponds to TRBD1 (6 bases). CDR1 and CDR2 (germline): LNHDA, SQIVND (reference sequence). The CDR3 runs 12 residues. The V and J ends lost 3 bases and 8 bases respectively, with 7 bases between them. CDR3 sequence reads: CASSIQGEKLFF. The DNA of the CDR3 is TGTGCCAGTAGTATCCAGGGGGAAAAACTGTTTTTT.

The rearrangement joins TRBV19 to TRBJ2-3, with 11 bases fitting TRBD2. J gave up 6 bases and V 6 bases, and 8 bases lay outside the gene matches. CDR3 length: 15 amino acids. Germline V gene lookup returns CDR1 LNHDA and CDR2 SQIVND (reference sequence). The CDR3 DNA reads TGTGCCAGTAGCGTCTTAGCGGGAGGGTCGGATACGCAGTATTTT. Its protein is CASSVLAGGSDTQYF.

This chain links TRBV5-1 with TRBJ2-3, with 9 bases aligning to TRBD2. CDR1 and CDR2 from the germline V gene are SGHRS and YFSETQ. The V segment lost 4 bases and the J segment 4 bases; nucleotides outside the gene matches: 13. The CDR3 sequence is 17 residues long. As DNA, the CDR3 is TGCGCCAGCAGCGGATACGCGGGACTAGCCGTGCCAGATACGCAGTATTTT. Protein sequence: CASSGYAGLAVPDTQYF.

The gene calls are TRBV6-6 and TRBJ2-5, with D hard to call. V lost 3 bases, J lost 5 bases, and 13 bases lay in between. The CDR3 is 14 amino acids. Germline V CDR1 and CDR2: MNHNY, SVGAGI (reference sequence). CDR3 sequence reads: CASSYNPQAETQYF. CDR3 coding DNA: TGTGCCAGCAGTTATAACCCCCAAGCGGAGACCCAGTACTTC.

The genes are TRBV7-6 and TRBJ1-4; 7 bases are a match to TRBD1. Germline V lookup: CDR1 SGHVS, CDR2 FNYEAQ. This CDR3 comprises 18 residues. V lost 0 bases, J lost 0 bases, and 7 bases stayed unmatched. CDR3 sequence: CASSLAWRQGTTNEKLFF. The CDR3 nucleotides are TGTGCCAGCAGCTTAGCTTGGAGACAGGGAACAACTAATGAAAAACTGTTTTTT.

This chain connects TRBV5-8 to TRBJ1-2; D gene ambiguous. V dropped 0 bases and J dropped 6 bases, with 6 bases sitting between them. The CDR3 consists of 12 residues. From germline, CDR1 is SGHTS and CDR2 YDEGEE. CDR3: CASSLAGHGYTF. Written as DNA, the CDR3 is TGTGCCAGCAGCTTGGCCGGGCATGGCTACACCTTC.